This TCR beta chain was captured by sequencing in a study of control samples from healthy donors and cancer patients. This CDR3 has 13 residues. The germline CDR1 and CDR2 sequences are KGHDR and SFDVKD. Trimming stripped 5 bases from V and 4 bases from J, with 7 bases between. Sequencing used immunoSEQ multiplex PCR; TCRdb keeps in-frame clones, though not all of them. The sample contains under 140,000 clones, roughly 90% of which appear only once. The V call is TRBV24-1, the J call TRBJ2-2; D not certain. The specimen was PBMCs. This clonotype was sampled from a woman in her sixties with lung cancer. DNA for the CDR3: TGTGCCACCAGTGTAGGCTTCACCGGGGAGCTGTTTTTT. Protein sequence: CATSVGFTGELFF.